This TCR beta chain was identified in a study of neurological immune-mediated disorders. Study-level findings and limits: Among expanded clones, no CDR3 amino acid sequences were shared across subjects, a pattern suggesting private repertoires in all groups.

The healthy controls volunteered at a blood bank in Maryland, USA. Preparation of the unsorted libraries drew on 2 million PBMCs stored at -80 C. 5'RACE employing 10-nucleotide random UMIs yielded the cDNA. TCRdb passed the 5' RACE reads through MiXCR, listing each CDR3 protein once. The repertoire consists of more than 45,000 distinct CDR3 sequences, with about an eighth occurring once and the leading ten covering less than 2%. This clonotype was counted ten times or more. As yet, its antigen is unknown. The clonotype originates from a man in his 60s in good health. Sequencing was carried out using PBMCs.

This CDR3 reads CATSDLQGRGSGELFF. CDR3 bases: TGTGCCACCAGTGATTTGCAGGGAAGGGGTTCCGGGGAGCTGTTTTTT. The chain carries TRBV24-1 and TRBJ2-2, with D perhaps TRBD1 (5 bases). CDR3 length: 16 residues. From germline, CDR1 is KGHDR and CDR2 SFDVKD. V lost 0 bases to trimming and J lost 6 bases, with 13 bases between them.